The rows below give T cell receptor beta chains drawn from one sample of a study of CD8 T cells in cerebrospinal fluid in Alzheimer's disease. One entry per CDR3 protein, without DNA, is what TCRdb gives after re-calling the 10x single-cell sequencing reads. The table for this sample gives approximately 800 distinct CDR3 sequences. The sequenced material came from cerebrospinal fluid. These receptors originate from a human donor with Parkinson's disease. CDR3s include the opening cysteine and the closing phenylalanine or tryptophan. Each record gives: V gene, clone size, J gene, CDR3 protein. The listing skips clone size in some rows; elsewhere it reads once, few, many or a size class.

TRBV20-1	large	TRBJ2-7	CSARDPGGKNEQYF
TRBV30	medium-sized	TRBJ2-2	CAWRWRGQGVGELFF
TRBV3-1	.	TRBJ1-3	CASSQATGGGNTIYF
TRBV30	medium-sized	TRBJ2-3	CAWNQVASTDTQYF
TRBV27	medium-sized	TRBJ2-1	CASSSTSGSLILNNEQFF
TRBV20-1	medium-sized	TRBJ1-3	CSASASGYGNTIYF
TRBV7-9	large	TRBJ2-1	CASSPQTGGSYNEQFF
TRBV19	medium-sized	TRBJ2-1	CASSMGAHSYNEQFF
TRBV6-6	medium-sized	TRBJ1-6	CASSEFNGLHF
TRBV18	medium-sized	TRBJ2-7	CASSPRHADEQYF
TRBV6-2/TRBV6-3	large	TRBJ1-1	CASSYSWAEAFF
TRBV19	medium-sized	TRBJ2-3	CASRSPSTDTQYF
TRBV28	large	TRBJ2-7	CASSLEQPYEQYF
TRBV24-1	medium-sized	TRBJ2-3	CATRPSLGASDTQYF
TRBV3-2	medium-sized	TRBJ1-1	CASSQDLGTGVNTEAFF
TRBV10-3	medium-sized	TRBJ2-5	CAISSVGGETQYF
TRBV7-2	large	TRBJ1-6	CASSWTGGYNSPLHF
TRBV6-5	medium-sized	TRBJ1-1	CASSPYMGTEAFF
TRBV24-1	medium-sized	TRBJ1-4	CATNSWDRAGEKLFF
TRBV6-2/TRBV6-3	medium-sized	TRBJ1-2	CASSLANYGYTF
TRBV6-4	.	TRBJ2-5	CASSEGTGGQETQYF
TRBV6-2/TRBV6-3	medium-sized	TRBJ2-5	CASSFTPGQIYQETQYF
TRBV6-5	medium-sized	TRBJ1-1	CASRQGNTEAFF
TRBV13	large	TRBJ1-2	CASSFGAVGRNYGYTF
TRBV9	large	TRBJ2-7	CASSVEATGTYEQYF